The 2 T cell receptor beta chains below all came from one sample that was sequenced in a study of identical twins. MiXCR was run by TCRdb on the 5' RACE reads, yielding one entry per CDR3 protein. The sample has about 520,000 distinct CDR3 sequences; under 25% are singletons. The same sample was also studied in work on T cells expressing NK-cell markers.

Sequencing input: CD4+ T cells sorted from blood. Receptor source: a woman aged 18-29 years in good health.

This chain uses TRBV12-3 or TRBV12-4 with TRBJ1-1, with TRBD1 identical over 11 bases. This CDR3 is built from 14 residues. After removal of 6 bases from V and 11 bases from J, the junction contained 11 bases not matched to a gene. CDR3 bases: TGTGCCAGCAGCTGGACAGGGGGCGCGATGACGGCTTTCTTT. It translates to CASSWTGGAMTAFF.

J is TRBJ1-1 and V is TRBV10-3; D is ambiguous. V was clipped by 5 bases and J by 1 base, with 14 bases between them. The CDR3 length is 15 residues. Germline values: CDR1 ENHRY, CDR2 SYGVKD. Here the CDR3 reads CAISRGRRGNTEAFF. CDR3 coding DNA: TGTGCCATCAGTCGGGGAAGGAGAGGGAACACTGAAGCTTTCTTT.